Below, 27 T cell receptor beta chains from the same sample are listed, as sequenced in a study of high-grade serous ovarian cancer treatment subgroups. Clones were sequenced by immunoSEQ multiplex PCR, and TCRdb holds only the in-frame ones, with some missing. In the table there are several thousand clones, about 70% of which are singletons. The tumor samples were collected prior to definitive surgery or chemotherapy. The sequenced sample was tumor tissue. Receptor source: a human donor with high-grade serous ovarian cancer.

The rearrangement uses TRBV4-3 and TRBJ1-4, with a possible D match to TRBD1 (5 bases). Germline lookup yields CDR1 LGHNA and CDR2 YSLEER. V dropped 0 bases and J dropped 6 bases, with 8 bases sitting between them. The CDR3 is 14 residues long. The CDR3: CASSQEGQDEKLFF. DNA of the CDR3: TGCGCCAGCAGCCAAGAGGGGCAGGATGAAAAACTGTTTTTT.

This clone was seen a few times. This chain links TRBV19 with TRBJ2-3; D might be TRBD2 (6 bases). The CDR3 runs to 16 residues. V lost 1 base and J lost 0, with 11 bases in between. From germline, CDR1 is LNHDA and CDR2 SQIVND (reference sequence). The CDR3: CASSIGTGTSTDTQYF. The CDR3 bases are TGTGCCAGTAGTATAGGGACTGGGACTAGCACAGATACGCAGTATTTT.

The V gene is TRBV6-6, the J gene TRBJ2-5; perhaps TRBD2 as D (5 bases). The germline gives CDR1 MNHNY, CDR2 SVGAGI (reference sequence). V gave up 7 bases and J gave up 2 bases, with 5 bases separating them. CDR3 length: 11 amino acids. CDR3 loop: CASKRQETQYF. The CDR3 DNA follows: TGTGCCAGCAAGCGGCAAGAGACCCAGTACTTC.

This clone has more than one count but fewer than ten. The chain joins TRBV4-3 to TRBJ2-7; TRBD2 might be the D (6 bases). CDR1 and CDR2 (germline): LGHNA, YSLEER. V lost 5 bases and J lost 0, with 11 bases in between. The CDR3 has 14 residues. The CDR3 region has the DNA TGCGCCAGCAGCTGGAGGGGCAGCTCCTACGAGCAGTACTTC. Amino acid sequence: CASSWRGSSYEQYF.

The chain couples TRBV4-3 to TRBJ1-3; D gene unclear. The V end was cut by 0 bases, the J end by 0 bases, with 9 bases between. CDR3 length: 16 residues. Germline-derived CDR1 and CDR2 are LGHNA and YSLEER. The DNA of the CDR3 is TGCGCCAGCAGCCAAGACGTCGGAAGCTCTGGAAACACCATATATTTT. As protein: CASSQDVGSSGNTIYF.

CDR3 sequence (DNA): TGTGCCAGCAGTCGACAGGGGACCGCGGCCACCGGGGAGCTGTTTTTT. This encodes CASSRQGTAATGELFF. This sequence joins TRBV7-4 and TRBJ2-2, with TRBD1 matching 8 bases. The CDR3 totals 16 residues. With 6 bases clipped from V and 4 bases from J, the junction kept 10 bases outside the gene matches. CDR1 SGHVT and CDR2 SQSDAQ come from the germline V gene.

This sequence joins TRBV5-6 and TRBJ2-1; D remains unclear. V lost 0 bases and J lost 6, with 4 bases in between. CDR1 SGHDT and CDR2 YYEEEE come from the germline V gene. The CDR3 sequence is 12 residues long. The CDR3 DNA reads TGTGCCAGCAGCTTGGGGCTCAATGAGCAGTTCTTC. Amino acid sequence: CASSLGLNEQFF.

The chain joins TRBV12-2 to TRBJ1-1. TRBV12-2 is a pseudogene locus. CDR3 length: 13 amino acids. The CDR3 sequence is CASRSVPNTEAFF. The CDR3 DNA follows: TGTGCAAGTCGCTCCGTCCCTAACACTGAAGCTTTCTTT.

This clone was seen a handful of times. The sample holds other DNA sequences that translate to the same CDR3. CDR3 in amino acids: CASSLVGAGTEAFF. In DNA, the CDR3 is TGTGCCAGCAGCTTGGTGGGCGCGGGTACTGAAGCTTTCTTT. The V and J genes are TRBV7-2 and TRBJ1-1, with no clear D. Germline CDR1 SGHTA, CDR2 FQGNSA. The CDR3 is 14 amino acids. V dropped 3 bases and J dropped 5 bases, with 13 bases sitting between them.

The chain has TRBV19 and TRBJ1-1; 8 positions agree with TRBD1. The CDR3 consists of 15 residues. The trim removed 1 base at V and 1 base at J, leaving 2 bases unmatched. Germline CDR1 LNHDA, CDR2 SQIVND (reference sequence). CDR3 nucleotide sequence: TGTGCCAGTAGTATAGGGGGACAGGCGAACACTGAAGCTTTCTTT. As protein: CASSIGGQANTEAFF.

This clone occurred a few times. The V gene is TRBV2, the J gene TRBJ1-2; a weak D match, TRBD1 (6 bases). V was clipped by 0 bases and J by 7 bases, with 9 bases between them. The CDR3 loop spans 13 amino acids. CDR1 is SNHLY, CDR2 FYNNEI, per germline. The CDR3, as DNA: TGTGCCAGCAGTGAAGCGGAGGGGGGTGGCTACACCTTC. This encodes CASSEAEGGGYTF. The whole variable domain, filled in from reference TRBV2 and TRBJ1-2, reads EPEVTQTPSHQVTQMGQEVILRCVPISNHLYFYWYRQILGQKVEFLVSFYNNEISEKSEIFDDQFSVERPDGSNFTLKIRSTKLEDSAMYFCASSEAEGGGYTFGSGTRLTVV.

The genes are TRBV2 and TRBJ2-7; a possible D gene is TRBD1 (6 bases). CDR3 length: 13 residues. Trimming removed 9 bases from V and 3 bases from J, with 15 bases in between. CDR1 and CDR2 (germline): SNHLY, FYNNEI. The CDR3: CAREYRDGYEQYF. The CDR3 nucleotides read TGTGCCAGAGAATACAGGGACGGCTACGAGCAGTACTTC.

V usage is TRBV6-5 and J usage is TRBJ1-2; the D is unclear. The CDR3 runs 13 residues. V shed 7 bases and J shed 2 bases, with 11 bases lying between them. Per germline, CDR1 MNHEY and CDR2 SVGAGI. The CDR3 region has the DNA TGTGCCAGCATGGCCGTTTCCAACTATGGCTACACCTTC. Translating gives CASMAVSNYGYTF.

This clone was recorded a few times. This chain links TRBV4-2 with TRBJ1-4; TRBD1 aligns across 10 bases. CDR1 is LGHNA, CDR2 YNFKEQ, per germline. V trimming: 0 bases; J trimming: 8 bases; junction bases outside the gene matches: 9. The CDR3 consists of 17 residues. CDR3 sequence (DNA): TGTGCCAGCAGCCAAGATTGGGGGACAGGGGTGGGGGAAAAACTGTTTTTT. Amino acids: CASSQDWGTGVGEKLFF.

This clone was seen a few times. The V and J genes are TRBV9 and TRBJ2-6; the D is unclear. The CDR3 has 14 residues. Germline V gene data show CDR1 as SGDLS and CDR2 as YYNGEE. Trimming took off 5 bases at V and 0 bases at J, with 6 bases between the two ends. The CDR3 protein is CASREHSGANVLTF. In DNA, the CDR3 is TGTGCCAGCAGGGAACACTCTGGGGCCAACGTCCTGACTTTC.

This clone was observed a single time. This CDR3 reads CASSAKEGSYNSPLHF. In nucleotides, the CDR3 is TGTGCCAGCAGCGCAAAGGAGGGCTCCTATAATTCACCCCTCCACTTT. The chain is built from TRBV7-2 and TRBJ1-6, with D uncertain. Trimming left V 5 bases short and J 0 bases short, with 11 bases between. The CDR3 runs to 16 residues. Germline CDR1 reads SGHTA; CDR2 reads FQGNSA.

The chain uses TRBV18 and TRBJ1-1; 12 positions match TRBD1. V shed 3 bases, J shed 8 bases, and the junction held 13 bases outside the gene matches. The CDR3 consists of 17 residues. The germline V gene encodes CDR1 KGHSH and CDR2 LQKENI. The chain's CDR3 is CASSPRGTGGGGAEAFF. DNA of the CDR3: TGTGCCAGCTCACCTCGGGGGACAGGGGGCGGAGGGGCCGAAGCTTTCTTT.

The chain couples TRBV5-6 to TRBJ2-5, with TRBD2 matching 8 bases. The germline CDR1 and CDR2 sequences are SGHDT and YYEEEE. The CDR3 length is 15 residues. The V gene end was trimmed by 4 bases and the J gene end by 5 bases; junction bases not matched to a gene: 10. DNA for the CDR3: TGTGCCAGCAGCCCTAGGATAGCGGGGAAGGAGACCCAGTACTTC. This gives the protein CASSPRIAGKETQYF. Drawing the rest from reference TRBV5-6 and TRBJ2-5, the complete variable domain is DAGVTQSPTHLIKTRGQQVTLRCSPKSGHDTVSWYQQALGQGPQFIFQYYEEEERQRGNFPDRFSGHQFPNYSSELNVNALLLGDSALYLCASSPRIAGKETQYFGPGTRLLVL.

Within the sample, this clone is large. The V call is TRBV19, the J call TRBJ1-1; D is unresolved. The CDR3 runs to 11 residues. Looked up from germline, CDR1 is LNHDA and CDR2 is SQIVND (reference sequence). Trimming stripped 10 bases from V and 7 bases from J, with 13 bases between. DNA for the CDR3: TGTGCCACCTCCGGCCATATTGAAGCTTTCTTT. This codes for CATSGHIEAFF.

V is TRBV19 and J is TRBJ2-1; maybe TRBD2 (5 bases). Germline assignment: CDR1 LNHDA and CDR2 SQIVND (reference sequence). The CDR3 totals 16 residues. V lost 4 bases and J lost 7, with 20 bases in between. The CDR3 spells CASSNPGNQIANEQFF. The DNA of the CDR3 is TGTGCCAGTAGTAACCCGGGAAACCAGATCGCGAATGAGCAGTTCTTC. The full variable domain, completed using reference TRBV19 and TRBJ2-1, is DGGITQSPKYLFRKEGQNVTLSCEQNLNHDAMYWYRQDPGQGLRLIYYSQIVNDFQKGDIAEGYSVSREKKESFPLTVTSAQKNPTAFYLCASSNPGNQIANEQFFGPGTRLTVL.

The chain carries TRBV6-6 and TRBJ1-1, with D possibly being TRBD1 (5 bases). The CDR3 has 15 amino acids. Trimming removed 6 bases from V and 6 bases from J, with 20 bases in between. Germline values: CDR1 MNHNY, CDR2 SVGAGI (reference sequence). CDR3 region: CASSPSSRGDPEAFF. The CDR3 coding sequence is TGTGCCAGCAGCCCCTCGAGTCGGGGCGATCCTGAAGCTTTCTTT.

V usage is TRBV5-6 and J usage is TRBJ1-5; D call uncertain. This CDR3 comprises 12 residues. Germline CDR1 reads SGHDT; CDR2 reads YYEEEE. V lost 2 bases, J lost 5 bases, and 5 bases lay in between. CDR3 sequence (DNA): TGTGCCAGCAGCTTAAAAGATCAGCCCCAGCATTTT. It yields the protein CASSLKDQPQHF.

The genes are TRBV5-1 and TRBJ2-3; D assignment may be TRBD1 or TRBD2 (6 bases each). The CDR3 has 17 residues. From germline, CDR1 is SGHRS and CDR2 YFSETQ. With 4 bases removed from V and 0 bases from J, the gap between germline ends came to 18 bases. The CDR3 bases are TGCGCCAGCAGCGACCCGAAGGGGGGTACTAGCACAGATACGCAGTATTTT. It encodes CASSDPKGGTSTDTQYF. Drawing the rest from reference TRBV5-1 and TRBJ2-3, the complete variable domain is KAGVTQTPRYLIKTRGQQVTLSCSPISGHRSVSWYQQTPGQGLQFLFEYFSETQRNKGNFPGRFSGRQFSNSRSEMNVSTLELGDSALYLCASSDPKGGTSTDTQYFGPGTRLTVL.

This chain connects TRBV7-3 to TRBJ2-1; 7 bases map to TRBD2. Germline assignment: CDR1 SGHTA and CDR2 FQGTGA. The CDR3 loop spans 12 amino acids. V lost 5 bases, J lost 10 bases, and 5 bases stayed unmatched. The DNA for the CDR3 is TGTGCCAGCAGCCGTTTCGGGGGGGAGCAGTTCTTC. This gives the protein CASSRFGGEQFF.

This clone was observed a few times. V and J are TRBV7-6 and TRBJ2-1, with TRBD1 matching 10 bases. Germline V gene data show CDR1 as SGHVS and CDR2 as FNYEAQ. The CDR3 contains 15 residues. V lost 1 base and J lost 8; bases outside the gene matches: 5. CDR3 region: CASSLGDRGVDEQFF. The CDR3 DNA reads TGTGCCAGCAGCTTAGGGGACAGGGGCGTGGATGAGCAGTTCTTC.

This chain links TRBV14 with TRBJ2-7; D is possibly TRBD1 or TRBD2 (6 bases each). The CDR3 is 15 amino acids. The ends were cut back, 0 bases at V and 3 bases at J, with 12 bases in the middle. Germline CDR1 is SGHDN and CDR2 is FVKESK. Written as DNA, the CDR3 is TGTGCCAGCAGCCAAGAGACAGGACTACACTACGAGCAGTACTTC. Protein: CASSQETGLHYEQYF.

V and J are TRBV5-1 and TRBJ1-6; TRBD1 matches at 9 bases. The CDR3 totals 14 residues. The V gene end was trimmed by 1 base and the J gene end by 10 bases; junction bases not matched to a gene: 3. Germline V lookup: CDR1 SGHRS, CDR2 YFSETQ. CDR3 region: CASSLLGQGSPLHF. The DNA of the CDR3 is TGCGCCAGCAGCTTGTTGGGACAGGGCTCACCCCTCCACTTT.